This record covers a single T cell receptor beta chain. Its specificity is not known. The record originates from a study of cytomegalovirus exposure and HLA in healthy donors. Overall study findings and caveats: Data from an earlier analysis indicated that most TCR beta V segments were productive either about 87% or about 30% of the time. When the data were analyzed later, several of the most significant clusters appeared to be linked to common viral pathogens. Rare TCR sequences dominated, though some public TCRs recurred in many donors.

The PCR employed 60 Vbeta primers together with 13 Jbeta primers. The assay was immunoSEQ multiplex PCR, and TCRdb's table has in-frame clones only and misses some. This sample has some 150,000 clones, with about 71% found just once. CDR3 length: 19 amino acids. Germline lookup yields CDR1 MGHRA and CDR2 YSYEKL. The V end was cut by 2 bases, the J end by 4 bases, with 26 bases between. The sample was PBMCs. The chain joins TRBV4-1 to TRBJ1-2, with D tentatively TRBD1 (5 bases). The receptor was derived from a woman aged 25-40 years in good health and CMV-seronegative. Here the CDR3 reads CASSQPGGGYGAFGYGYTF. As DNA, the CDR3 is TGCGCCAGCAGCCAACCGGGCGGAGGGTACGGGGCCTTCGGCTATGGCTACACCTTC.